This T cell receptor (beta chain) comes out of a study of CD8 T cells in Susac syndrome. Points from the study as a whole: Acknowledgment was made by the study that its TCR sequencing and HLA analysis involved a relatively small number of individuals.

TEMRA cells were enriched by FACS, while CD8+ and CD4+ T cells were obtained through a negative isolation that was performed magnetically. Reverse transcription of about 0.45 to 1 ug RNA was carried out with random hexamers. Amplification of TCR beta CDR3 was carried out by immunoSEQ multiplex PCR, which covered 54 Vbeta and 13 Jbeta segments. One entry per CDR3 protein results from TCRdb running MiXCR on the immunoSEQ multiplex PCR reads. The table records 180,000 or so distinct CDR3 sequences, 90% to 95% of them present only once. In the case of this clonotype: Its antigen is not identified.

V gave up 9 bases and J gave up 4 bases; unmatched junction bases: 7. The CDR3 is 13 amino acids. Germline CDR1 is SNHLY and CDR2 is FYNNEI. This TCR was sampled from a human donor with multiple sclerosis. Specimen: CD4+ T cells from PBMCs. The chain joins TRBV2 to TRBJ2-3, with 7 bases aligning to TRBD1. CDR3 sequence: CASRRQGADTQYF. CDR3 coding DNA: TGTGCCAGTCGGAGACAGGGAGCAGATACGCAGTATTTT.